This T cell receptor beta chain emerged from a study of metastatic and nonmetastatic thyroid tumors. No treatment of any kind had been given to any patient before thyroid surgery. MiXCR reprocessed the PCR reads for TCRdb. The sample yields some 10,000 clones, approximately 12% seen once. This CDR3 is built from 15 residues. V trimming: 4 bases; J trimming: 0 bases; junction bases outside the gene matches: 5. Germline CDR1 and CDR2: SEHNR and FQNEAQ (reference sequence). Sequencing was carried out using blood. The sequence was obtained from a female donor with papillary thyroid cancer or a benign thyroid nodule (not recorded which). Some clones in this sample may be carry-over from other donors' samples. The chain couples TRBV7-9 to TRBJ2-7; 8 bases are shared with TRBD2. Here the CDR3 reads CASSSAGRVSYEQYF. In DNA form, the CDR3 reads TGTGCCAGCAGCTCAGCCGGGAGGGTCTCCTACGAGCAGTACTTC.